The 30 T cell receptor beta chains listed next were all sequenced from one sample in a study of control samples from healthy donors and cancer patients. The table came from immunoSEQ multiplex PCR; TCRdb's copy has only in-frame clones and leaves some out. The data contain about 110,000 clones, approximately 84% of them singletons. Sequencing used blood. All receptors derive from a man between 18 and 29 years old in good health.

The chain uses TRBV24-1 and TRBJ1-4, with D tentatively TRBD1 (6 bases). CDR1 and CDR2 (germline): KGHDR, SFDVKD. V was trimmed by 6 bases and J by 2 bases, leaving 12 bases between them. CDR3 length: 15 residues. The CDR3 DNA reads TGTGCCACCAGTAAGGGGGGGGACACTAATGAAAAACTGTTTTTT. Translating it yields CATSKGGDTNEKLFF.

This clone was seen only once. The V gene is TRBV7-2, the J gene TRBJ1-2; TRBD1 matches 7 bases. V gave up 6 bases and J gave up 2 bases; unmatched junction bases: 12. Germline V gene lookup returns CDR1 SGHTA and CDR2 FQGNSA. The CDR3 has 16 residues. The CDR3 DNA is TGTGCCAGCAGACCACTATGGTCGACAGGGAACTATGGCTACACCTTC. This translates into CASRPLWSTGNYGYTF.

V is TRBV13 and J is TRBJ2-6; TRBD2 matches at 7 bases. Germline V gene lookup returns CDR1 PRHDT and CDR2 FYEKMQ (reference sequence). CDR3 size: 17 residues. The junction had 10 bases not matched to a gene; V was cut back by 4 bases and J by 4 bases. The CDR3 bases are TGTGCCAGCAGCTCCGAAGGGAGGGCGTCAGGGGCCAACGTCCTGACTTTC. Translating it yields CASSSEGRASGANVLTF.

V is TRBV5-1 and J is TRBJ2-3; D remains ambiguous. Trimming stripped 4 bases from V and 3 bases from J, with 6 bases between. The CDR3 loop spans 12 amino acids. The germline V gene has CDR1 SGHRS and CDR2 YFSETQ. CDR3 sequence (DNA): TGCGCCAGCAGCCGGACGACAGATACGCAGTATTTT. This gives the protein CASSRTTDTQYF. Supplemented by reference TRBV5-1 and TRBJ2-3, the full variable domain reads KAGVTQTPRYLIKTRGQQVTLSCSPISGHRSVSWYQQTPGQGLQFLFEYFSETQRNKGNFPGRFSGRQFSNSRSEMNVSTLELGDSALYLCASSRTTDTQYFGPGTRLTVL.

Notes on this clone: The same CDR3 arises from other DNA sequences in this sample as well. This chain links TRBV9 with TRBJ2-3, with D uncertain. V was clipped by 0 bases and J by 4 bases, with 9 bases between them. This CDR3 spans 14 amino acids. Germline assignment: CDR1 SGDLS and CDR2 YYNGEE. The CDR3 reads CASSVGVSADTQYF. For the CDR3, the DNA is TGTGCCAGCAGCGTAGGGGTTAGTGCAGATACGCAGTATTTT.

The chain is built from TRBV28 and TRBJ1-1; 9 bases line up with TRBD1. This CDR3 is 12 amino acids long. J gave up 14 bases and V 7 bases, and 11 bases lay outside the gene matches. The germline V gene encodes CDR1 MDHEN and CDR2 SYDVKM. CDR3 DNA sequence: TGTGCCAGCAAACACAGGGGGCGCCCCCCCTTCTTT. It encodes CASKHRGRPPFF.

The chain joins TRBV7-9 to TRBJ1-6; D remains ambiguous. This CDR3 has 12 residues. V lost 1 base and J 9 bases, leaving 4 bases between the germline ends. From germline, CDR1 is SEHNR and CDR2 FQNEAQ (reference sequence). The CDR3 region has the DNA TGTGCCAGCAGCTTAGAGAGTTCACCCCTCCACTTT. Protein product: CASSLESSPLHF.

This chain links TRBV19 with TRBJ2-3; 13 bases fit TRBD2. The J segment lost 4 bases and the V segment lost 8 bases, leaving 0 bases of the junction unmatched. Germline V gives CDR1 LNHDA, CDR2 SQIVND (reference sequence). The CDR3 totals 13 residues. The CDR3 nucleotides are TGTGCCAGTGGACTAGCGGGGGCAGATACGCAGTATTTT. Amino acids: CASGLAGADTQYF.

The chain links TRBV5-1 to TRBJ2-3, with D perhaps TRBD2 (5 bases). CDR1 is SGHRS and CDR2 is YFSETQ in the germline V gene. The V end was cut by 4 bases, the J end by 4 bases, with 16 bases between. The CDR3 consists of 15 residues. DNA for the CDR3: TGCGCCAGCAGCGCGAGCGGAGGTTCCCCAGATACGCAGTATTTT. Its translation: CASSASGGSPDTQYF.

The chain couples TRBV2 to TRBJ1-1; D is perhaps TRBD1 (6 bases). The CDR3 runs 15 residues. Germline V lookup: CDR1 SNHLY, CDR2 FYNNEI. V was shortened by 6 bases and J by 1 base, with 15 bases between the two germline ends. The CDR3, as DNA: TGTGCCAGCAGAAAGAACAGGGAGGCGAACACTGAAGCTTTCTTT. This codes for CASRKNREANTEAFF.

This clone has at least ten counts. The V gene is TRBV6-5, the J gene TRBJ1-4; maybe TRBD1 (6 bases). This CDR3 is 14 amino acids long. Germline CDR1 is MNHEY and CDR2 is SVGAGI. Trimming took off 4 bases at V and 4 bases at J, with 10 bases between the two ends. The CDR3 region is CASSFGQNNEKLFF. The CDR3 DNA sequence: TGTGCCAGCAGTTTCGGACAGAATAATGAAAAACTGTTTTTT.

As DNA, the CDR3 is TGTGCCACCACCGAAGCCGGACAGGGGGGGGCGAATCCACCCCTCCACTTT. Translated: CATTEAGQGGANPPLHF. V and J are TRBV24-1 and TRBJ1-6; 10 positions match TRBD1. The CDR3 runs to 17 residues. Per germline, CDR1 KGHDR and CDR2 SFDVKD. V shed 8 bases, J shed 11 bases, and the junction held 17 bases outside the gene matches.

V and J are TRBV9 and TRBJ2-3; TRBD2 agrees at 8 bases. CDR1 and CDR2 (germline): SGDLS, YYNGEE. This CDR3 region has 15 residues. The ends lost 0 bases at V and 5 bases at J; junction bases unmatched: 5. The CDR3 DNA follows: TGTGCCAGCAGCGTAGCGGGGGGGGGCCAAGATACGCAGTATTTT. It specifies CASSVAGGGQDTQYF.

This clone was seen a single time. The chain carries TRBV4-3 and TRBJ1-5; TRBD1 matches at 9 bases. The CDR3 spans 17 residues. The trim removed 0 bases at V and 6 bases at J, leaving 9 bases unmatched. Per the germline V gene, CDR1 is LGHNA and CDR2 is YSLEER. CDR3 sequence: CASSQDSGQGSSQPQHF. The CDR3 coding sequence is TGCGCCAGCAGCCAAGATTCCGGACAGGGGTCAAGTCAGCCCCAGCATTTT.

The V and J genes are TRBV9 and TRBJ1-2; D may be TRBD1 (5 bases). Germline values: CDR1 SGDLS, CDR2 YYNGEE. V was pared by 3 bases and J by 4 bases, with 16 bases between. The CDR3 sequence is 15 residues long. The CDR3 loop reads CASSEWDGDFYGYTF. CDR3 nucleotides: TGTGCCAGCAGCGAATGGGACGGTGACTTCTATGGCTACACCTTC.

CDR3 region: CASSMVMRGGYTF. CDR3 in DNA: TGTGCCAGTAGTATGGTCATGCGGGGTGGCTACACCTTC. V and J are TRBV19 and TRBJ1-2; D gene uncertain. This CDR3 has 13 residues. The germline V gene encodes CDR1 LNHDA and CDR2 SQIVND (reference sequence). V lost 3 bases and J 7 bases, leaving 12 bases between the germline ends.

A word on this clone: In the same sample, other DNA sequences code for this CDR3. The CDR3 sequence is CASSQDRGYEQYF. CDR3 nucleotides: TGCGCCAGCAGCCAAGATCGAGGCTACGAGCAGTACTTC. V gene TRBV4-3 combines with J gene TRBJ2-7, with D unclear. The V gene lost 0 bases and the J gene lost 3 bases, with 6 bases spanning the gap. In germline, CDR1 is LGHNA, CDR2 YSLEER. This CDR3 has 13 residues.

The V gene is TRBV7-2, the J gene TRBJ1-2, with D possibly TRBD1 on 5 matching bases. V lost 6 bases to trimming and J lost 5 bases, with 10 bases between them. The CDR3 has 12 amino acids. Germline CDR1 is SGHTA and CDR2 is FQGNSA. The CDR3 loop is CASRGESYGYTF. The CDR3 DNA reads TGTGCCAGCAGGGGGGAAAGTTATGGCTACACCTTC.

This rearrangement joins TRBV10-3 to TRBJ2-3; 8 bases match TRBD1. The CDR3 length is 14 residues. The V gene's germline CDR1 is ENHRY and CDR2 SYGVKD. V trimming: 7 bases; J trimming: 1 base; junction bases outside the gene matches: 4. CDR3 amino acids: CAIKDRAGTDTQYF. In DNA, the CDR3 is TGTGCCATCAAGGACAGGGCCGGCACAGATACGCAGTATTTT.

The chain combines TRBV4-2 with TRBJ2-3; D gene unclear. This CDR3 has 14 amino acids. The germline gives CDR1 LGHNA, CDR2 YNFKEQ. V shed 0 bases and J shed 4 bases, with 8 bases lying between them. The CDR3 DNA follows: TGTGCCAGCAGCCAAGAAGTTGCCGCAGATACGCAGTATTTT. Its protein product is CASSQEVAADTQYF.

The CDR3 nucleotides read TGTGCCAGCAGAGGGCCCGTAAAGGATACGCAGTATTTT. This sequence encodes CASRGPVKDTQYF. This rearrangement joins TRBV28 to TRBJ2-3; D uncertain. V was pared by 6 bases and J by 6 bases, with 13 bases between. The CDR3 length is 13 residues. Germline CDR1 reads MDHEN; CDR2 reads SYDVKM. Filled out from reference TRBV28 and TRBJ2-3, the complete variable domain reads DVKVTQSSRYLVKRTGEKVFLECVQDMDHENMFWYRQDPGLGLRLIYFSYDVKMKEKGDIPEGYSVSREKKERFSLILESASTNQTSMYLCASRGPVKDTQYFGPGTRLTVL.

The chain joins TRBV3-1 (or the pseudogene TRBV3-2) to TRBJ2-1; 13 bases agree with TRBD2. The CDR3 loop spans 16 amino acids. The V gene's germline CDR1 is LGHDT and CDR2 YNNKEL (reference sequence). With 4 bases clipped from V and 6 bases from J, the junction kept 6 bases outside the gene matches. This CDR3 reads CASSRTRTSGGNEQFF. The CDR3 coding sequence is TGTGCCAGCAGCCGGACCAGGACTAGCGGGGGCAATGAGCAGTTCTTC.

This sequence joins TRBV9 and TRBJ2-7; no clear D. The V gene lost 0 bases and the J gene lost 5 bases, with 6 bases spanning the gap. The CDR3 has 12 residues. Per the germline V gene, CDR1 is SGDLS and CDR2 is YYNGEE. CDR3 residues: CASSVDDNEQYF. The CDR3, as DNA: TGTGCCAGCAGCGTAGACGACAACGAGCAGTACTTC.

The chain combines TRBV4-1 with TRBJ1-2; D ambiguous. The CDR3 spans 17 residues. The V end was cut by 8 bases, the J end by 8 bases, with 30 bases between. CDR1 MGHRA and CDR2 YSYEKL come from the germline V gene. CDR3 sequence: CASRTPPTDQKERGYTF. CDR3 DNA: TGCGCCAGCCGAACTCCCCCCACGGACCAGAAGGAGAGGGGCTACACCTTC.

The genes are TRBV7-8 and TRBJ2-7; 9 positions agree with TRBD1. This CDR3 is built from 19 residues. Germline CDR1 is SGHVS and CDR2 is FQNEAQ. V trimming: 5 bases; J trimming: 2 bases; junction bases outside the gene matches: 19. The chain's CDR3 is CASSHSVQKTGGEAYEQYV. The CDR3 coding sequence is TGTGCCAGCAGCCACTCAGTCCAAAAGACAGGGGGGGAAGCCTACGAGCAGTACGTC.

Only one count was recorded for this clone. V is TRBV12-3 or TRBV12-4 and J is TRBJ2-3; TRBD2 agrees at 10 bases. Trimming cost V 10 bases and J 5 bases; bases outside gene matches: 6. The length of the CDR3 is 13 residues. The CDR3 protein is CANSLAGKDTQYF. CDR3 DNA sequence: TGTGCCAACTCACTAGCGGGGAAAGATACGCAGTATTTT.

This clone showed up just a few times. The chain joins TRBV6-5 to TRBJ1-1; 7 nucleotides match TRBD1. Trimming at V came to 6 bases and at J to 0 bases, leaving 1 base not matched to a gene. Germline V CDR1 and CDR2: MNHEY, SVGAGI. The CDR3 length is 13 residues. The CDR3 loop is CASRGTVNTEAFF. The DNA of the CDR3 is TGTGCCAGCAGGGGGACAGTGAACACTGAAGCTTTCTTT.

The chain is built from TRBV28 and TRBJ2-2; no clear D gene. The CDR3 spans 14 residues. The germline CDR1 and CDR2 sequences are MDHEN and SYDVKM. Trimming pared 7 bases from V and 0 bases from J, leaving 9 bases between. In DNA, the CDR3 is TGTGCCAGCAATGACGCCCCGAACACCGGGGAGCTGTTTTTT. As protein: CASNDAPNTGELFF. Full variable domain (missing parts from reference TRBV28 and TRBJ2-2): DVKVTQSSRYLVKRTGEKVFLECVQDMDHENMFWYRQDPGLGLRLIYFSYDVKMKEKGDIPEGYSVSREKKERFSLILESASTNQTSMYLCASNDAPNTGELFFGEGSRLTVL.

The V gene is TRBV11-2, the J gene TRBJ2-5; TRBD2 aligns across 12 bases. The CDR3 covers 16 residues. Germline lookup yields CDR1 SGHAT and CDR2 FQNNGV. The V segment lost 1 base and the J segment 2 bases; nucleotides outside the gene matches: 2. The CDR3 DNA is TGTGCCAGCAGCTTAGCCCTAGCGGGGGGGCAAGAGACCCAGTACTTC. The encoded protein is CASSLALAGGQETQYF.

This clone was seen a single time. The chain employs TRBV27 and TRBJ2-4; maybe TRBD2 (6 bases). V was pared by 2 bases and J by 0 bases, with 8 bases between. The CDR3 has 15 amino acids. Per germline, CDR1 MNHEY and CDR2 SMNVEV (reference sequence). The CDR3 DNA follows: TGTGCCAGCAGTTTAGGAGGGATAGCCAAAAACATTCAGTACTTC. Its protein is CASSLGGIAKNIQYF.